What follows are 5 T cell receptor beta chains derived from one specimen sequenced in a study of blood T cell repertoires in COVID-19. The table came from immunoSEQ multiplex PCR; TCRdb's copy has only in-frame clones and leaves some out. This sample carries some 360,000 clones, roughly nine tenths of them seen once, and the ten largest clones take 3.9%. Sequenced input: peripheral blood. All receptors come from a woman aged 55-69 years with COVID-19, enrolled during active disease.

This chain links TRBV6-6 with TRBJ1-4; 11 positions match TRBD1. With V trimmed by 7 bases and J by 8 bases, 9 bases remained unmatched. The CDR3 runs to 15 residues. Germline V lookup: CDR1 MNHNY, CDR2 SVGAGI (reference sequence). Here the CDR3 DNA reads TGTGCCAGCATGTTGGACAGGGGGCGTAAAGAAAAACTGTTTTTT. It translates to CASMLDRGRKEKLFF.

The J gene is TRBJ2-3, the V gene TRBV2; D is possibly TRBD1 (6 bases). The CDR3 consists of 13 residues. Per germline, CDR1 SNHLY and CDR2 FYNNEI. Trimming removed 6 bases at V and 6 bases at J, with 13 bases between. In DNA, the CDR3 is TGTGCCAGCAGGAGAAATGGGGGCGATACGCAGTATTTT. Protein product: CASRRNGGDTQYF. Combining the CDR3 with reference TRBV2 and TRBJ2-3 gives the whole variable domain EPEVTQTPSHQVTQMGQEVILRCVPISNHLYFYWYRQILGQKVEFLVSFYNNEISEKSEIFDDQFSVERPDGSNFTLKIRSTKLEDSAMYFCASRRNGGDTQYFGPGTRLTVL.

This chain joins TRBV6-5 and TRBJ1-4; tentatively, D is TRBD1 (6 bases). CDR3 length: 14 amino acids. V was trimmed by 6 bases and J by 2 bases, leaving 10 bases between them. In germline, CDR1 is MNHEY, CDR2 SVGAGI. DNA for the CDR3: TGTGCCAGCAGAACGGGGGGCACTAATGAAAAACTGTTTTTT. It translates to CASRTGGTNEKLFF.

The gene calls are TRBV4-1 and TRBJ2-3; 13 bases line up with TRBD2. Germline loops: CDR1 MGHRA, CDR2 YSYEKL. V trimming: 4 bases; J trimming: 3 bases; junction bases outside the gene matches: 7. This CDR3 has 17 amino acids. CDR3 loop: CASSRWTSGGLTDTQYF. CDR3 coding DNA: TGCGCCAGCAGCCGATGGACTAGCGGGGGATTGACAGATACGCAGTATTTT.

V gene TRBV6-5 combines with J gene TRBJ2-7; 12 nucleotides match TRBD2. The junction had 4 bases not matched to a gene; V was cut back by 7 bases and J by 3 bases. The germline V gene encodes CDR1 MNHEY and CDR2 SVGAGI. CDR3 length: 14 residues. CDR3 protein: CASKQTSGSYEQYF. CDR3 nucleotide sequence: TGTGCCAGCAAGCAGACTAGCGGGAGCTACGAGCAGTACTTC.